This record covers a single T cell receptor (beta chain). Its antigen is as yet unknown. The entry originates in a study of cytomegalovirus exposure and HLA in healthy donors. Study as a whole: A prior study identified 90 million to 120 million unique TCR beta sequences from about 180 million T cells. Overall study findings and caveats: Among TCR beta chains, those listed as cytomegalovirus-associated numbered fewer than 200. The sole available immune exposure information was CMV serostatus.

Amplification used 60 Vbeta primers and 13 Jbeta primers. Here immunoSEQ multiplex PCR was the method, and the copy in TCRdb shows in-frame clones only, minus some. The table shows roughly 130,000 clones, with 81% occurring only once. The sequence was collected from a young man in good health and CMV-seronegative. What was sequenced was PBMCs.

This chain's CDR3 is CASSQIRVANYGYTF. The CDR3, as DNA: TGTGCCAGCAGCCAAATCAGGGTGGCTAACTATGGCTACACCTTC. V gene TRBV16 combines with J gene TRBJ1-2; D is possibly TRBD1 (5 bases). The germline gives CDR1 KGHSY, CDR2 FQNENV. The CDR3 has 15 residues. Trimming removed 2 bases at V and 0 bases at J, with 10 bases between.